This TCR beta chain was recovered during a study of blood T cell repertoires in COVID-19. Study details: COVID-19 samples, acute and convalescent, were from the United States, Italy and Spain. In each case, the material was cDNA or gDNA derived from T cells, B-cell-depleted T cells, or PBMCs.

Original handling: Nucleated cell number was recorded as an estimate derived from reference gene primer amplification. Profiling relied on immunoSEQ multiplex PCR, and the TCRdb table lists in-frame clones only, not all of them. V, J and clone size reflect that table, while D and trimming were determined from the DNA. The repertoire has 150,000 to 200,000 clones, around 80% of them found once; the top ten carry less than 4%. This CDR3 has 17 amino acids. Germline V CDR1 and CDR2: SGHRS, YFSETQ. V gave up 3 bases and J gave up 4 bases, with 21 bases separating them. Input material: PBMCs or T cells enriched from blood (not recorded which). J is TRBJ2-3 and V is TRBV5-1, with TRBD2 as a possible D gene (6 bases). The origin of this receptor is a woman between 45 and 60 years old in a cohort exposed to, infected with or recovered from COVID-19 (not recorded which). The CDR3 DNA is TGCGCCAGCAGCTCGCCCCCCGGGAGAGGGAGGTCAGATACGCAGTATTTT. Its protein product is CASSSPPGRGRSDTQYF.